This T cell receptor (beta chain) was recorded in a study of blood T cell repertoires in COVID-19. As for the study in general: The analysed material was cDNA or gDNA that came from T cells, B-cell-depleted T cells, or PBMCs.

Methods used by the authors: Reference gene primer amplification in the assay estimated nucleated cell counts. Some clones are missing from TCRdb's copy, which holds only in-frame ones; the method was immunoSEQ multiplex PCR. V and J calls and clone size come straight from that table; D and trimming were deduced from the DNA. This sample has roughly 78,000 clones, with more than 85% found just once. Germline assignment: CDR1 GTSNPN and CDR2 SVGIG (reference sequence). The CDR3 consists of 15 residues. The ends lost 3 bases at V and 1 base at J; junction bases unmatched: 8. The TCR comes from a man in his 60s with acute or convalescent COVID-19. Sequencing input: peripheral blood. This chain links TRBV30 with TRBJ1-1, with 7 bases identical to TRBD1. In DNA form, the CDR3 reads TGTGCCTGGAGAACGGGACAGATGACGAACACTGAAGCTTTCTTT. Its protein product is CAWRTGQMTNTEAFF. The whole variable domain, filled in from reference TRBV30 and TRBJ1-1, reads SQTIHQWPATLVQPVGSPLSLECTVEGTSNPNLYWYRQAAGRGLQLLFYSVGIGQISSEVPQNLSASRPQDRQFILSSKKLLLSDSGFYLCAWRTGQMTNTEAFFGQGTRLTVV.